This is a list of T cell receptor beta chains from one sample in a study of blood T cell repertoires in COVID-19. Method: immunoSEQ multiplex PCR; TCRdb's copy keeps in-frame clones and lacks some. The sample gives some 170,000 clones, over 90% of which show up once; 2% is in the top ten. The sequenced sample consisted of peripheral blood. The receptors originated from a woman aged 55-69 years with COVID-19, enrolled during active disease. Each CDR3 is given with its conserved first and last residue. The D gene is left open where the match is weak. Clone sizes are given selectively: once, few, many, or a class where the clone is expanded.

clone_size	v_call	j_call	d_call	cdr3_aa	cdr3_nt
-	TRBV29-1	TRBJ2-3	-	CSVAHYLSDTQYF	TGCAGCGTTGCCCACTACTTATCAGATACGCAGTATTTT
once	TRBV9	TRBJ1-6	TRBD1	CASSPWDRRDTSPLHF	TGTGCCAGCAGCCCATGGGACAGAAGGGACACCTCACCCCTCCACTTT
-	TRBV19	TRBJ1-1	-	CASKRTLSGTINTEAFF	TGTGCCAGTAAACGAACACTATCCGGGACAATTAACACTGAAGCTTTCTTT
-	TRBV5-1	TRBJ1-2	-	CASSADSYGYTF	TGCGCCAGCAGCGCCGACAGCTATGGCTACACCTTC
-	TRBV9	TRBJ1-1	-	CASSFKAENTEAFF	TGTGCCAGCAGCTTCAAGGCGGAGAACACTGAAGCTTTCTTT
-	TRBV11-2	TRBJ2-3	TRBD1	CASSHRGTPGQSGDTQYF	TGTGCCAGCAGCCATAGGGGGACCCCGGGACAGTCCGGGGATACGCAGTATTTT
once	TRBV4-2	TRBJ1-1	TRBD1	CASSPGTGLMDTEAFF	TGTGCCAGCAGCCCCGGGACAGGGTTGATGGACACTGAAGCTTTCTTT
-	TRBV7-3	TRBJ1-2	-	CASSPGQSRGGYTF	TGTGCCAGCAGCCCTGGACAGTCTCGGGGTGGCTACACCTTC
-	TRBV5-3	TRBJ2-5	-	CARSLLGRVTRDQETQYF	TGTGCCAGAAGCTTGCTTGGTCGTGTCACCCGAGACCAAGAGACCCAGTACTTC
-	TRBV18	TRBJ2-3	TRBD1	CASSPAGDRGTDTQYF	TGTGCCAGCTCACCAGCCGGGGACAGGGGCACAGATACGCAGTATTTT
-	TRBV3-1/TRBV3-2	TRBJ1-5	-	CASSPRTGNQPQHF	TGTGCCAGCAGCCCGCGGACAGGCAATCAGCCCCAGCATTTT
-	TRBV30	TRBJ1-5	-	CAWSVASRSWKSNQPQHF	TGTGCCTGGAGTGTAGCCTCTAGGTCTTGGAAGAGCAATCAGCCCCAGCATTTT
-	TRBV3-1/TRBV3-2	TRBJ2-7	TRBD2	CASSQELWRLAGGARDYYEQYF	TGTGCCAGCAGCCAAGAACTCTGGCGACTAGCGGGGGGGGCCCGAGACTACTACGAGCAGTACTTC
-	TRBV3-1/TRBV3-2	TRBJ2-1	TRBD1	CASSPGQVNGGDEQFF	TGTGCCAGCAGCCCCGGACAGGTCAACGGTGGAGATGAGCAGTTCTTC
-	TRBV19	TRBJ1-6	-	CASSIGNSPLHF	TGTGCCAGTAGTATCGGGAATTCACCCCTCCACTTT
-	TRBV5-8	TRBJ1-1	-	CASSLFRGSEAFF	TGTGCCAGCAGCTTGTTCCGGGGGTCTGAAGCTTTCTTT
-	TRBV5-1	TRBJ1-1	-	CASSLGLDSEAFF	TGCGCCAGCAGCTTGGGGTTGGACAGTGAAGCTTTCTTT
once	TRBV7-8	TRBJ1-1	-	CASSLAEQAARRTEAFF	TGTGCCAGCAGCTTAGCCGAACAGGCGGCCAGACGCACTGAAGCTTTCTTT
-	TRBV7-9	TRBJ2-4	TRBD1	CASSYPDRGLAKNIQYF	TGTGCCAGCAGCTACCCGGACAGGGGGCTAGCCAAAAACATTCAGTACTTC
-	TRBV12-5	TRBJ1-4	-	CASGLEWQGEKLFF	TGTGCTAGTGGTTTGGAATGGCAGGGGGAAAAACTGTTTTTT
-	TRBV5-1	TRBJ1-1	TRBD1	CASSLAGRDRDPLNTEAFF	TGCGCCAGCAGCTTGGCCGGCCGGGACAGGGACCCTTTGAACACTGAAGCTTTCTTT
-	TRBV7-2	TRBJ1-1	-	CASSFQPDTEAFF	TGTGCCAGCAGCTTCCAACCGGACACTGAAGCTTTCTTT
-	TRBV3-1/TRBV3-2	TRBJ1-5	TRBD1	CASRQGPFDRGVRGNQPQHF	TGTGCCAGCAGACAAGGCCCATTCGACAGGGGGGTTAGGGGCAATCAGCCCCAGCATTTT
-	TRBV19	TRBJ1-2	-	CASSITTGANYGYTF	TGTGCCAGTAGTATTACGACCGGAGCTAACTATGGCTACACCTTC
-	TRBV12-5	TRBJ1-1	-	CASGLIVTEMNTEAFF	TGTGCTAGTGGTTTGATAGTCACAGAAATGAACACTGAAGCTTTCTTT
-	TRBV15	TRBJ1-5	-	CATSSRWTRSNQPQHF	TGTGCCACCAGCAGTCGTTGGACTAGGAGCAATCAGCCCCAGCATTTT
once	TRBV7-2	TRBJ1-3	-	CASSLRAAVDSGNTIYF	TGTGCCAGCAGCTTGAGGGCGGCGGTGGACTCTGGAAACACCATATATTTT
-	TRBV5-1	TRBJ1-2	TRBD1	CASSDGTGGYGYTF	TGCGCCAGCAGCGACGGGACAGGCGGATATGGCTACACCTTC
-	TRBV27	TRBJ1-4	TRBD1	CASSLGETGGFEKLFF	TGTGCCAGCAGTTTAGGAGAGACAGGGGGTTTTGAAAAACTGTTTTTT
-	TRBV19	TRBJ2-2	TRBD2	CASSMTSGGYTGELFF	TGTGCCAGTAGTATGACTAGCGGGGGGTACACCGGGGAGCTGTTTTTT
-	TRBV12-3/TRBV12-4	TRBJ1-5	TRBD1	CASRGTGGQPQHF	TGTGCCAGCAGAGGGACAGGGGGGCAGCCCCAGCATTTT
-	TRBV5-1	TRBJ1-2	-	CASSPQPQGQGYTF	TGCGCCAGCAGCCCGCAACCACAGGGTCAAGGCTACACCTTC
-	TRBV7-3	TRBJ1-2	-	CASSLTGDGPYGYTF	TGTGCCAGCAGCCTGACGGGGGACGGCCCGTATGGCTACACCTTC
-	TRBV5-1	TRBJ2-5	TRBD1	CASTLTGGWGETQYF	TGCGCCAGCACTCTAACAGGGGGATGGGGAGAGACCCAGTACTTC
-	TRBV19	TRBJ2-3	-	CASSIGGYGRGTDTQYF	TGTGCCAGTAGTATAGGCGGCTACGGCAGGGGCACAGATACGCAGTATTTT
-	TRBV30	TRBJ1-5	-	CAWSATGNGPQHF	TGTGCCTGGAGCGCAACCGGGAATGGGCCCCAGCATTTT
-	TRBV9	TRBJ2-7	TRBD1	CASSPWTGSYEQYF	TGTGCCAGCAGCCCTTGGACAGGGTCCTACGAGCAGTACTTC
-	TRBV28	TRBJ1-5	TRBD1	CATGTGTGDNQPQHF	TGTGCCACCGGAACCGGGACAGGGGACAATCAGCCCCAGCATTTT
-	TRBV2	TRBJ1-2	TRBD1	CASSFQTGAAYGYTF	TGTGCCAGCAGCTTCCAGACAGGGGCAGCCTACGGCTACACCTTC
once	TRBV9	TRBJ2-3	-	CASRAGTSTDTQYF	TGTGCCAGCAGGGCAGGTACTAGCACAGATACGCAGTATTTT
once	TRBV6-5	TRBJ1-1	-	CASSRRARGAAEAFF	TGTGCCAGCAGTAGACGCGCGCGGGGGGCGGCTGAAGCTTTCTTT
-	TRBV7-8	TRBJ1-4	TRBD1	CASSSRQGATNEKLFF	TGTGCCAGCAGCAGCCGACAGGGGGCAACTAATGAAAAACTGTTTTTT
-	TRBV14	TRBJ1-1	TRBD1	CASSTWTGRTEAFF	TGTGCCAGCAGCACCTGGACAGGAAGGACTGAAGCTTTCTTT
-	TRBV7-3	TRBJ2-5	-	CASSQLPGRSETQYF	TGTGCCAGCAGCCAACTACCGGGAAGGTCAGAGACCCAGTACTTC
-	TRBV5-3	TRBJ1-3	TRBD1	CARSSKSVTGTGNTIYF	TGTGCCAGAAGCTCGAAATCCGTGACAGGGACTGGAAACACCATATATTTT
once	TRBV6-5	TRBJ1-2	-	CASSSPTASFNYGYTF	TGTGCCAGCAGTTCGCCGACAGCTTCCTTTAACTATGGCTACACCTTC
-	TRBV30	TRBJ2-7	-	CAWSPGQTSYEQYF	TGTGCCTGGAGTCCCGGACAGACCTCCTACGAGCAGTACTTC
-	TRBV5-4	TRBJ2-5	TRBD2	CASSLSGGKETQYF	TGTGCCAGCAGCTTAAGCGGGGGGAAAGAGACCCAGTACTTC
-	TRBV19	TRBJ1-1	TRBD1	CASTYQLTGVRTTEAFF	TGTGCCAGTACCTACCAATTAACAGGGGTGAGGACCACTGAAGCTTTCTTT
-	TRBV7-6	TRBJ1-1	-	CASSLARDSRDTEAFF	TGTGCCAGCAGCTTAGCCCGGGATAGTAGGGACACTGAAGCTTTCTTT
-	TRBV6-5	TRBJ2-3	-	CASSRRVGSYDTQYF	TGTGCCAGCAGTCGTAGGGTCGGGAGTTACGATACGCAGTATTTT
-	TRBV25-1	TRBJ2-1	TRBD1	CASSLTTGVYGNEQFF	TGTGCCAGCAGTCTTACGACAGGGGTTTACGGCAATGAGCAGTTCTTC
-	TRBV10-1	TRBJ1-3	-	CAAETDSSGNTIYF	TGCGCCGCGGAGACAGATTCCTCTGGAAACACCATATATTTT
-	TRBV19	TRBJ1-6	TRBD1	CASSTTGTGNSPLHF	TGTGCCAGTAGTACAACCGGGACAGGGAATTCACCCCTCCACTTT
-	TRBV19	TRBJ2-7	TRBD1	CASSIFGTVTYEQYF	TGTGCCAGTAGTATCTTCGGGACAGTGACCTACGAGCAGTACTTC
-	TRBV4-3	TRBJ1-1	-	CASSQDRNTEAFF	TGCGCCAGCAGCCAAGACAGGAACACTGAAGCTTTCTTT
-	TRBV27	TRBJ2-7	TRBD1	CASSSTGAYEQYF	TGTGCCAGCAGTTCGACAGGGGCCTACGAGCAGTACTTC
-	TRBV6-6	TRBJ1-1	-	CASRTEGMSTEAFF	TGTGCCAGCCGAACTGAGGGAATGAGCACTGAAGCTTTCTTT
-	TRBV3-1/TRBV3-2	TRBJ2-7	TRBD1	CASSQDRAGGSYEQYF	TGTGCCAGCAGCCAAGATCGGGCAGGGGGCTCCTACGAGCAGTACTTC
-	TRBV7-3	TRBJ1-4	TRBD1	CASSVHRGRGEKLFF	TGTGCCAGCAGCGTCCACAGGGGGCGCGGGGAAAAACTGTTTTTT